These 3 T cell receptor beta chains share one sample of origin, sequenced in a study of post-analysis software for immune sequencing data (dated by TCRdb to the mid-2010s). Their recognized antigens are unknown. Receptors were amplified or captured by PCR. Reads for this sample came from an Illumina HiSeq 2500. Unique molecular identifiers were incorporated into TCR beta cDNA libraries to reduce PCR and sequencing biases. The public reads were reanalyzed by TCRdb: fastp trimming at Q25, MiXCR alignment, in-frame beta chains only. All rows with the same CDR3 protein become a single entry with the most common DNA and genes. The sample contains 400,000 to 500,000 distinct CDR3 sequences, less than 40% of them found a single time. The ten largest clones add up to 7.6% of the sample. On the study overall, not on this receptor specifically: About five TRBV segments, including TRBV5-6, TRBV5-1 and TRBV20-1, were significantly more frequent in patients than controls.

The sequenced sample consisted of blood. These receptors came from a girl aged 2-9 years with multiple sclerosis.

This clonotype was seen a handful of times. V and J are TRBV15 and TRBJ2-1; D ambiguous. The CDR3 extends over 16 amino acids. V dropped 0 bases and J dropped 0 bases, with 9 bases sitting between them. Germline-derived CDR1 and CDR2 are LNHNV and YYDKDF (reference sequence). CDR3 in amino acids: CATSREPSSSYNEQFF. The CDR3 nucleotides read TGTGCCACCAGCAGAGAGCCGTCTTCCTCCTACAATGAGCAGTTCTTC.

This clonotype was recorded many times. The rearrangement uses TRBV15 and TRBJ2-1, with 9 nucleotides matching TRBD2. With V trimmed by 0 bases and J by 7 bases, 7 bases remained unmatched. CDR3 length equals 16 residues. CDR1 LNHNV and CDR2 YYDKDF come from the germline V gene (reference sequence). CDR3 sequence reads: CATSRDRASGVNEQFF. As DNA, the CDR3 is TGTGCCACCAGCAGAGATCGCGCTAGCGGGGTGAATGAGCAGTTCTTC.

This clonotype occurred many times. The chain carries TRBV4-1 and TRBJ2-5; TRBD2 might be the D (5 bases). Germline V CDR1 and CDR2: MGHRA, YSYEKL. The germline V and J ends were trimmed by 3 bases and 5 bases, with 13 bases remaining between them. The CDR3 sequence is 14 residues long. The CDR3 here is CASSHKAVRETQYF. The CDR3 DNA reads TGCGCCAGCAGCCATAAAGCGGTTAGGGAGACCCAGTACTTC.